Listed here is a single TCR beta chain. What it binds is not known. The sample comes from a study of T-cell memory formation after mild COVID-19. The study, taken as a whole, reports: There were some responding clones in pre-infection memory, which suggested that cross-reactive memory had joined.

TCRdb ran MiXCR on the 5' RACE reads and lists one entry per CDR3 protein. The sample consists of around 180,000 distinct CDR3 sequences, 15% to 20% of them appearing once. Trimming removed 0 bases from V and 1 base from J, with 7 bases in between. Germline lookup yields CDR1 SGHDT and CDR2 YYEEEE. The CDR3 has 15 amino acids. The J gene is TRBJ2-2, the V gene TRBV5-6; D not resolved. This TCR was sampled from an adult woman who had mild COVID-19 (a few samples of this study predate the infection). Cell type and time point are not known. Sequenced material: PBMCs or a T cell subset sorted from them (not recorded which). CDR3 protein: CASSLDLVNTGELFF. The CDR3 nucleotides are TGTGCCAGCAGCTTGGATCTAGTGAACACCGGGGAGCTGTTTTTT.